These 27 T cell receptor beta chains originate from one sample sequenced in a study of blood T cell repertoires in COVID-19. Data came from immunoSEQ multiplex PCR; TCRdb stores just in-frame clones and leaves some out. The sample records some 110,000 clones, 85% being singletons. The sample was peripheral blood. The receptors originated from a man aged 35 to 55 with acute or convalescent COVID-19.

V gene TRBV6-5 combines with J gene TRBJ1-4; TRBD1 agrees at 7 bases. Looked up from germline, CDR1 is MNHEY and CDR2 is SVGAGI. This CDR3 contains 13 residues. V lost 5 bases and J lost 8; bases outside the gene matches: 5. CDR3 in amino acids: CASSLLDREKLFF. The CDR3 coding sequence is TGTGCCAGCAGTCTTTTGGACAGGGAAAAACTGTTTTTT.

This clone has only one observation. The J gene is TRBJ2-7, the V gene TRBV5-1, with 11 bases aligning to TRBD2. Germline trimming cut 3 bases from V and 2 bases from J; bases unmatched to any gene: 1. CDR3 length equals 14 residues. CDR1 SGHRS and CDR2 YFSETQ come from the germline V gene. The CDR3 region is CASSYSGGAYEQYF. The CDR3 nucleotides are TGCGCCAGCAGCTATAGCGGGGGGGCCTACGAGCAGTACTTC.

The V gene is TRBV27, the J gene TRBJ1-1; D not certain. The germline V gene has CDR1 MNHEY and CDR2 SMNVEV (reference sequence). V lost 5 bases and J lost 1, with 17 bases in between. The CDR3 has 16 residues. CDR3 amino acids: CASSPHGGNWNTEAFF. The CDR3 bases are TGTGCCAGCAGTCCCCATGGCGGGAATTGGAACACTGAAGCTTTCTTT.

The CDR3 protein is CATGGTANYNEQFF. Written as DNA, the CDR3 is TGTGCCACTGGGGGGACAGCGAACTACAATGAGCAGTTCTTC. The V gene is TRBV11-2, the J gene TRBJ2-1, with D tentatively TRBD1 (7 bases). Germline loops: CDR1 SGHAT, CDR2 FQNNGV. The CDR3 contains 14 residues. V was shortened by 10 bases and J by 3 bases, with 16 bases between the two germline ends. The whole variable domain, remainder taken from reference TRBV11-2 and TRBJ2-1, is EAGVAQSPRYKIIEKRQSVAFWCNPISGHATLYWYQQILGQGPKLLIQFQNNGVVDDSQLPKDRFSAERLKGVDSTLKIQPAKLEDSAVYLCATGGTANYNEQFFGPGTRLTVL.

The rearrangement uses TRBV4-3 and TRBJ2-1; 10 positions agree with TRBD1. V lost 3 bases and J lost 7; bases outside the gene matches: 15. The V gene's germline CDR1 is LGHNA and CDR2 YSLEER. This CDR3 has 18 amino acids. CDR3 amino acids: CASSHQLAGTGELNEQFF. CDR3 sequence (DNA): TGCGCCAGCAGCCATCAACTCGCCGGGACAGGGGAGTTGAATGAGCAGTTCTTC.

The chain uses TRBV2 and TRBJ2-5; possibly TRBD1 for D (5 bases). V shed 6 bases and J shed 2 bases, with 16 bases lying between them. CDR1 is SNHLY, CDR2 FYNNEI, per germline. This CDR3 has 15 amino acids. The DNA for the CDR3 is TGTGCCAGCAGCGCCGACAGAGAACCACAAGAGACCCAGTACTTC. Translated, it gives CASSADREPQETQYF. The full variable domain, its missing parts supplied by reference TRBV2 and TRBJ2-5, is EPEVTQTPSHQVTQMGQEVILRCVPISNHLYFYWYRQILGQKVEFLVSFYNNEISEKSEIFDDQFSVERPDGSNFTLKIRSTKLEDSAMYFCASSADREPQETQYFGPGTRLLVL.

The chain joins TRBV3-1 (or the pseudogene TRBV3-2) to TRBJ1-1; D is uncertain. The length of the CDR3 is 12 residues. Trimming left V 0 bases short and J 11 bases short, with 10 bases between. Germline V gene data show CDR1 as LGHDT and CDR2 as YNNKEL (reference sequence). CDR3 loop: CASSQDFWRAFF. The CDR3, as DNA: TGTGCCAGCAGCCAAGATTTTTGGCGGGCTTTCTTT.

V and J are TRBV7-9 and TRBJ2-3; 10 bases are a match to TRBD2. Germline CDR1 SEHNR, CDR2 FQNEAQ (reference sequence). V shed 1 base, J shed 3 bases, and the junction held 7 bases outside the gene matches. The CDR3 contains 17 residues. The CDR3: CASSLGALAGATDTQYF. Here the CDR3 DNA reads TGTGCCAGCAGCTTAGGGGCCCTAGCGGGGGCGACAGATACGCAGTATTTT.

The count of this clone is one. The chain joins TRBV12-3 or TRBV12-4 to TRBJ2-7; TRBD1 is a possible D gene (6 bases). The CDR3 has 12 amino acids. The V gene lost 6 bases and the J gene lost 6 bases, with 12 bases spanning the gap. This CDR3 is CASSRNRVEQYF. The CDR3 DNA reads as TGTGCCAGCAGCCGGAACAGGGTCGAGCAGTACTTC.

This chain joins TRBV4-1 and TRBJ2-5, with D maybe TRBD2 (5 bases). Germline V lookup: CDR1 MGHRA, CDR2 YSYEKL. Trimming stripped 0 bases from V and 7 bases from J, with 15 bases between. The CDR3 extends over 15 amino acids. CDR3 coding DNA: TGCGCCAGCAGCCAAGATTTGGGAGCGAGCCGGACCCAGTACTTC. Amino acids: CASSQDLGASRTQYF.

This chain connects TRBV5-1 to TRBJ1-2, with a possible D match to TRBD1 (6 bases). Germline assignment: CDR1 SGHRS and CDR2 YFSETQ. The CDR3 is made up of 14 amino acids. V was shortened by 0 bases and J by 4 bases, with 10 bases between the two germline ends. Written as DNA, the CDR3 is TGCGCCAGCAGCTTGGGACAGGAAATCTATGGCTACACCTTC. As protein: CASSLGQEIYGYTF.

The chain joins TRBV7-2 to TRBJ2-7; tentatively, D is TRBD2 (6 bases). This CDR3 comprises 14 residues. Trimming shortened V by 5 bases and J by 0 bases, and 11 bases separated the two germline ends. Per germline, CDR1 SGHTA and CDR2 FQGNSA. The CDR3 is CASSLTGGSYEQYF. DNA for the CDR3: TGTGCCAGCAGCCTCACCGGGGGCTCCTACGAGCAGTACTTC.

V is TRBV27 and J is TRBJ1-2, with D hard to call. This CDR3 has 14 amino acids. Germline V lookup: CDR1 MNHEY, CDR2 SMNVEV (reference sequence). V lost 6 bases and J lost 6, with 17 bases in between. The CDR3 here is CASRPYPGSHGYTF. DNA for the CDR3: TGTGCCAGCAGACCCTACCCCGGGTCCCATGGCTACACCTTC.

This chain links TRBV20-1 with TRBJ2-7; TRBD2 aligns across 11 bases. Trimming at V came to 3 bases and at J to 2 bases, leaving 15 bases not matched to a gene. The CDR3 sequence is 18 residues long. CDR1 is DFQATT and CDR2 is SNEGSKA in the germline V gene (reference sequence). For the CDR3, the DNA is TGCAGTGCTAGTCCTCGACAGGGACCGGGACTAGCGGCCTACGAGCAGTACTTC. Protein: CSASPRQGPGLAAYEQYF.

As DNA, the CDR3 is TGCGCCAGCAGTCGACTAGCGGGGGGTGAGGAGCAGTACTTC. This codes for CASSRLAGGEEQYF. This chain joins TRBV10-2 and TRBJ2-7, with 13 bases fitting TRBD2. V shed 5 bases and J 7 bases; nucleotides not matched to a gene: 5. Germline-derived CDR1 and CDR2 are WSHSY and SAAADI. CDR3 length: 14 amino acids.

The chain carries TRBV6-5 and TRBJ1-2, with 9 bases identical to TRBD1. This CDR3 region has 13 residues. The germline V gene encodes CDR1 MNHEY and CDR2 SVGAGI. The junction had 2 bases not matched to a gene; V was cut back by 5 bases and J by 4 bases. The CDR3 is CASSRTGAYGYTF. Here the CDR3 DNA reads TGTGCCAGCAGTCGGACAGGGGCCTATGGCTACACCTTC.

The chain is built from TRBV6-6 and TRBJ2-2; TRBD2 is a possible D gene (5 bases). The CDR3 has 14 residues. Deletions cut 2 bases from V and 4 bases from J, with 8 bases between. CDR1 and CDR2 from the germline V gene are MNHNY and SVGAGI (reference sequence). CDR3 in amino acids: CASSYMGSTGELFF. DNA for the CDR3: TGTGCCAGCAGTTACATGGGGAGCACCGGGGAGCTGTTTTTT.

V usage is TRBV21-1 and J usage is TRBJ1-2. TRBV21-1 is listed as a pseudogene. The CDR3 runs to 15 residues. CDR3 nucleotides: TGTGCCAGCAGCAAAGCGGGGGGGAATAACTATGGCTACACCTTC. Its translation is CASSKAGGNNYGYTF.

The chain is built from TRBV4-1 and TRBJ2-7; 9 bases fit TRBD2. CDR3 length equals 14 residues. V was clipped by 6 bases and J by 4 bases; unmatched bases: 7. CDR1 and CDR2 (germline): MGHRA, YSYEKL. This chain's CDR3 is CASSLTSGDYEQYF. CDR3 DNA sequence: TGCGCCAGCAGTCTGACTAGCGGTGATTACGAGCAGTACTTC.

For the CDR3, the DNA is TGTGCCAGCAGCTTAACGCGTCAAGCGGGGGGCCTTTACAATGAGCAGTTCTTC. It translates to CASSLTRQAGGLYNEQFF. This rearrangement joins TRBV7-3 to TRBJ2-1; 9 bases agree with TRBD2. From germline, CDR1 is SGHTA and CDR2 FQGTGA. Trimming cost V 0 bases and J 4 bases; bases outside gene matches: 10. The CDR3 runs to 18 residues.

This clone was seen only a few times. The chain is built from TRBV6-5 and TRBJ2-5, with TRBD1 identical over 12 bases. The germline V gene encodes CDR1 MNHEY and CDR2 SVGAGI. This CDR3 spans 15 amino acids. The junction had 6 bases not matched to a gene; V was cut back by 5 bases and J by 5 bases. The CDR3 loop reads CASSIGTGGFETQYF. The CDR3 coding sequence is TGTGCCAGCAGTATCGGGACAGGGGGCTTCGAGACCCAGTACTTC.

The chain links TRBV4-1 to TRBJ2-7; 9 bases fit TRBD1. J was trimmed by 4 bases and V by 3 bases; bases with no gene match: 10. The CDR3 extends over 16 amino acids. Germline V gene data show CDR1 as MGHRA and CDR2 as YSYEKL. The CDR3 sequence is CASSQIPGQGIYEQYF. CDR3 nucleotide sequence: TGCGCCAGCAGCCAGATCCCGGGACAGGGTATTTACGAGCAGTACTTC.

The V gene is TRBV5-1, the J gene TRBJ2-3, with 9 bases aligning to TRBD1. J was trimmed by 3 bases and V by 3 bases; bases with no gene match: 2. The CDR3 has 14 residues. The germline V gene encodes CDR1 SGHRS and CDR2 YFSETQ. CDR3 nucleotides: TGCGCCAGCAGCTGGACAGGGGAGACAGATACGCAGTATTTT. It translates to CASSWTGETDTQYF.

This clone was counted between two and nine times. The J gene is TRBJ2-7, the V gene TRBV2; D might be TRBD2 (5 bases). The CDR3 consists of 13 residues. The V gene's germline CDR1 is SNHLY and CDR2 FYNNEI. Trimming cost V 4 bases and J 6 bases, with 13 bases left between them. CDR3 loop: CASSVTTPAEQYF. CDR3 nucleotides: TGTGCCAGCAGTGTGACTACCCCAGCCGAGCAGTACTTC. The variable domain in full, completed from reference TRBV2 and TRBJ2-7, reads EPEVTQTPSHQVTQMGQEVILRCVPISNHLYFYWYRQILGQKVEFLVSFYNNEISEKSEIFDDQFSVERPDGSNFTLKIRSTKLEDSAMYFCASSVTTPAEQYFGPGTRLTVT.

The chain joins TRBV6-5 to TRBJ1-4, with 7 bases aligning to TRBD1. CDR1 is MNHEY and CDR2 is SVGAGI in the germline V gene. The CDR3 totals 14 residues. V dropped 2 bases and J dropped 7; count of bases not matched to a gene: 4. CDR3 amino acids: CASSYGQEGEKLFF. CDR3 sequence (DNA): TGTGCCAGCAGTTACGGACAGGAAGGTGAAAAACTGTTTTTT.

This clone is deemed medium-sized. J is TRBJ2-2 and V is TRBV5-4; D gene uncertain. The CDR3 covers 14 residues. V was pared by 4 bases and J by 6 bases, with 13 bases between. The germline V gene encodes CDR1 SGHNT and CDR2 YYREEE (reference sequence). CDR3 in amino acids: CASSPSVVAGELFF. The CDR3 nucleotides read TGTGCCAGCAGCCCCTCGGTGGTTGCCGGGGAGCTGTTTTTT.

The J gene is TRBJ1-4, the V gene TRBV28; D possibly corresponds to TRBD1 (6 bases). Trimming took 7 bases from V and 5 from J, leaving 17 bases between them. Germline lookup yields CDR1 MDHEN and CDR2 SYDVKM. This CDR3 region has 15 residues. The CDR3, as DNA: TGTGCCAGCATAGGGGGTCCGAGGGTGAATGAAAAACTGTTTTTT. This sequence encodes CASIGGPRVNEKLFF.